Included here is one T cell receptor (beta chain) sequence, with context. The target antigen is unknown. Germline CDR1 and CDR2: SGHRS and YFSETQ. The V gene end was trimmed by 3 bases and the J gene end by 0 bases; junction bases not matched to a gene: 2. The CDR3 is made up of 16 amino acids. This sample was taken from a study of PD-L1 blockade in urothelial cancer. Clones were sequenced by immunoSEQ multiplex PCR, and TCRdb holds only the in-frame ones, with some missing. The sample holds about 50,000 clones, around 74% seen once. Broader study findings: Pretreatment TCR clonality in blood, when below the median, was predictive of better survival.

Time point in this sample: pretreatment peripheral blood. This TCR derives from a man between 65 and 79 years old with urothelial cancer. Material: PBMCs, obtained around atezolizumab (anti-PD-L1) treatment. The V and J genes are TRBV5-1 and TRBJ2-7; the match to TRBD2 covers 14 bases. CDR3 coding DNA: TGCGCCAGCAGCTCAGGGACTAGCGGGAGCTCCTACGAGCAGTACTTC. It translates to CASSSGTSGSSYEQYF.